This TCR beta chain was profiled in a study of cytomegalovirus exposure and HLA in healthy donors. Vbeta (60) and Jbeta (13) primers were used in the PCR. The table came from immunoSEQ multiplex PCR; TCRdb's copy has only in-frame clones and leaves some out. The table records 150,000 or so clones, around two thirds of them present only once. Regarding this clone: Its antigen is not identified.

There are 15 residues in the CDR3. V lost 7 bases, J lost 0 bases, and 13 bases lay in between. Study-level findings and limits: There were some public TCRs occurring in many donors, but most TCR sequences were rare. Most TCR beta V segments were productive about 90% or about 30% of the time in an earlier analysis. Researchers reportedly found TCR beta sequences accurately predicted most subjects' HLA-A and HLA-B alleles. The authors later found HLA-associated TCR beta chains more clonally expanded than equally common others.

The chain has TRBV23-1 and TRBJ1-5; D gene ambiguous. TRBV23-1 is an ORF; its function is uncertain. The sequence was obtained from a man under 40 in good health and CMV-seropositive. The specimen sequenced was PBMCs. CDR3 sequence reads: CASKMWAHSNQPQHF. The CDR3 DNA follows: TGCGCCAGCAAGATGTGGGCTCATAGCAATCAGCCCCAGCATTTT.